Listed below are T cell receptor beta chains from one sample, sequenced in a study of CD8+ T cells in alopecia areata. The table came from immunoSEQ multiplex PCR; TCRdb's copy has only in-frame clones and leaves some out. The table has about 200,000 clones, about 62% seen once; the top ten hold 5.5%. Sample: CD4+ T cells sorted from blood, taken at week 24, from a patient treated with tofacitinib. The source is a human donor with alopecia areata. Both conserved end residues are part of each CDR3. A D gene is named only where the DNA matches it firmly. Some rows mark clone size as missing; the rest say once, few, many or name a class of expanded clone.

clone_size cdr3_length j_call d_call v_call cdr3_aa cdr3_nt
many 16 TRBJ2-6 TRBD1 TRBV29-1 CSVAGTGLTGANVLTF TGCAGCGTGGCCGGGACAGGGCTCACTGGGGCCAACGTCCTGACTTTC
few 16 TRBJ1-1 - TRBV28 CASSPRRGARNTEAFF TGTGCCAGCAGTCCGCGTAGGGGCGCTAGAAACACTGAAGCTTTCTTT
few 13 TRBJ1-1 - TRBV19 CASSKLQGTEAFF TGTGCCAGTAGTAAATTACAGGGAACTGAAGCTTTCTTT
- 15 TRBJ1-5 - TRBV30 CAWTLGFRGNQPQHF TGTGCCTGGACTCTTGGGTTCCGGGGGAATCAGCCCCAGCATTTT
- 15 TRBJ2-7 - TRBV9 CASSVTGTLTYEQYF TGTGCCAGCAGCGTTACCGGGACACTTACCTACGAGCAGTACTTC
- 14 TRBJ1-2 - TRBV12-5 CASGPNGGRGRYTF TGTGCTAGTGGACCAAACGGGGGGCGTGGGCGATACACCTTC
- 16 TRBJ2-1 - TRBV9 CASSVGPQVHYNEQFF TGTGCCAGCAGCGTAGGGCCCCAGGTCCACTACAATGAGCAGTTCTTC
few 15 TRBJ2-3 TRBD2 TRBV27 CASRPSGREQDTQYF TGTGCCAGCAGACCAAGCGGGAGGGAACAAGATACGCAGTATTTT
few 14 TRBJ2-7 TRBD1 TRBV6-6 CASSYGTASHEQYF TGTGCCAGCAGTTACGGGACAGCCAGCCACGAGCAGTACTTC
- 13 TRBJ2-1 TRBD1 TRBV7-2 CASRTTGDNEQFF TGTGCCAGCAGAACGACAGGGGACAATGAGCAGTTCTTC
- 15 TRBJ2-7 - TRBV5-4 CASSPGGTDPYEQYF TGTGCCAGCAGCCCGGGGGGGACAGATCCCTACGAGCAGTACTTC
few 10 TRBJ1-5 - TRBV2 CASGKQPQHF TGTGCCAGCGGGAAACAGCCCCAGCATTTT
- 14 TRBJ1-2 - TRBV7-9 CASSLDGLLYGYTF TGTGCCAGCAGCTTAGATGGACTCCTCTATGGCTACACCTTC
- 11 TRBJ1-1 - TRBV29-1 CSVGGGTEAFF TGCAGCGTTGGCGGGGGGACTGAAGCTTTCTTT
- 17 TRBJ2-6 - TRBV2 CASSRRTESSGANVLTF TGTGCCAGCAGTCGAAGGACAGAGAGCTCTGGGGCCAACGTCCTGACTTTC
- 14 TRBJ2-5 - TRBV27 CASSPSGAGETQYF TGTGCCAGCAGTCCCTCAGGCGCTGGCGAGACCCAGTACTTC
- 18 TRBJ2-7 TRBD2 TRBV29-1 CSVDVRQRKTSGIHEQYF TGCAGCGTTGATGTAAGACAGAGAAAGACTAGCGGGATCCACGAGCAGTACTTC
few 15 TRBJ2-2 - TRBV2 CASSEVATNTGELFF TGTGCCAGCAGTGAAGTTGCAACGAACACCGGGGAGCTGTTTTTT
- 14 TRBJ1-1 TRBD1 TRBV5-1 CASSYTGVETEAFF TGCGCCAGCAGCTACACAGGGGTAGAGACTGAAGCTTTCTTT
- 14 TRBJ1-2 - TRBV30 CAWSRWAGDYGYTF TGTGCCTGGAGTCGGTGGGCAGGGGACTATGGCTACACCTTC
- 15 TRBJ2-3 TRBD2 TRBV9 CASSGRGDNTDTQYF TGTGCCAGCAGCGGACGGGGGGATAACACAGATACGCAGTATTTT
- 15 TRBJ1-5 - TRBV19 CASSIDRDPNQPQHF TGTGCCAGTAGTATAGACAGGGACCCCAATCAGCCCCAGCATTTT
- 15 TRBJ1-2 - TRBV27 CASSLFSGRNYGYTF TGTGCCAGCAGTTTATTTTCGGGCAGGAACTATGGCTACACCTTC
few 13 TRBJ1-2 - TRBV6-5 CASTRLDSRGYTF TGTGCCAGCACTAGACTGGACAGCCGCGGCTACACCTTC
few 16 TRBJ2-7 - TRBV7-9 CASSLTGQSSSYEQYF TGTGCCAGCAGCTTAACAGGACAGTCCAGCTCCTACGAGCAGTACTTC
few 16 TRBJ2-3 - TRBV4-2 CASASRGAGKGDTQYF TGTGCCAGCGCCTCCCGCGGGGCAGGGAAGGGAGATACGCAGTATTTT
once 15 TRBJ2-5 - TRBV5-1 CASSPGQSLQETQYF TGCGCCAGCAGCCCCGGACAAAGCCTACAAGAGACCCAGTACTTC
- 12 TRBJ2-5 - TRBV7-2 CASSSSFETQYF TGTGCCAGCAGCTCCTCATTCGAGACCCAGTACTTC
- 14 TRBJ2-5 - TRBV7-9 CASSLLGEQETQYF TGTGCCAGCAGCCTTTTGGGGGAACAAGAGACCCAGTACTTC
- 17 TRBJ1-2 TRBD1 TRBV9 CASSVGPAGGWSYGYTF TGTGCCAGCAGCGTAGGCCCAGCAGGGGGCTGGAGCTATGGCTACACCTTC
- 17 TRBJ2-6 - TRBV27 CASSLLQSSSGANVLTF TGTGCCAGCAGTTTATTGCAATCTAGCTCTGGGGCCAACGTCCTGACTTTC
- 13 TRBJ2-7 TRBD1 TRBV27 CASSFAGGYEQYF TGTGCCAGCAGTTTCGCAGGGGGCTACGAGCAGTACTTC
- 14 TRBJ2-3 - TRBV7-6 CASSLSLGTDTQYF TGTGCCAGCAGCCTCTCACTAGGCACAGATACGCAGTATTTT
- 15 TRBJ1-2 TRBD1 TRBV27 CASSYRGQGNYGYTF TGTGCCAGCAGTTACCGCGGACAGGGCAACTATGGCTACACCTTC
few 13 TRBJ2-3 - TRBV5-1 CASSPQSSDTQYF TGCGCCAGCAGCCCGCAGTCTTCCGATACGCAGTATTTT
- 14 TRBJ2-3 - TRBV5-6 CASSHPAGADTQYF TGTGCCAGCAGTCACCCGGCGGGCGCAGATACGCAGTATTTT
- 17 TRBJ2-3 TRBD2 TRBV4-3 CASSQDNLAGLTDTQYF TGCGCCAGCAGCCAAGATAACCTAGCGGGCCTCACAGATACGCAGTATTTT
few 15 TRBJ1-5 - TRBV18 CASSALQGNDQPQHF TGTGCCAGCTCGGCCCTACAGGGTAACGATCAGCCCCAGCATTTT
- 15 TRBJ1-6 TRBD1 TRBV7-6 CASSSTGGINSPLHF TGTGCCAGCAGCTCGACAGGGGGTATCAATTCACCCCTCCACTTT
- 14 TRBJ2-7 TRBD2 TRBV5-4 CASSITSGSYEQYF TGTGCCAGCAGCATTACTAGCGGGAGCTACGAGCAGTACTTC
- 13 TRBJ2-5 - TRBV4-1 CASSQVTVETQYF TGCGCCAGCAGCCAAGTAACAGTAGAGACCCAGTACTTC
- 15 TRBJ2-3 TRBD1 TRBV15 CATSGTGGRTDTQYF TGTGCCACCAGCGGGACAGGGGGGCGCACAGATACGCAGTATTTT
- 16 TRBJ2-7 TRBD2 TRBV7-2 CASSLRARGGLDEQYF TGTGCCAGCAGCTTAAGGGCGCGGGGGGGCCTCGACGAGCAGTACTTC
- 14 TRBJ2-5 - TRBV29-1 CSVGRTGSPETQYF TGCAGCGTCGGACGAACAGGGTCTCCAGAGACCCAGTACTTC